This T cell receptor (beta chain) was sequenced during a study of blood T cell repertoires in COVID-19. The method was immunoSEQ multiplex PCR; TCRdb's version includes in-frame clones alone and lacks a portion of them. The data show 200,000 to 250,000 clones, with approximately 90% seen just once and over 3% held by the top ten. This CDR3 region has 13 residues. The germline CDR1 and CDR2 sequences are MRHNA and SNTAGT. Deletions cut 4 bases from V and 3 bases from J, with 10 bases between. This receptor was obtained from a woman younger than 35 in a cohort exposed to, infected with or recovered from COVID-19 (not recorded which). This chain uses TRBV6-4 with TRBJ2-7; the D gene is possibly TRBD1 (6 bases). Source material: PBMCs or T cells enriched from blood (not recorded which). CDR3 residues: CASSVETGYEQYF. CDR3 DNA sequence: TGTGCCAGCAGTGTCGAGACAGGCTACGAGCAGTACTTC.